What follows is one T cell receptor (beta chain) and its context. The data were taken from a study of CD8+CD57+ T cells in acquired aplastic anemia. CDR1 and CDR2 from the germline V gene are SGHAT and FQNNGV. The length of the CDR3 is 15 residues. V dropped 6 bases and J dropped 0 bases, with 14 bases sitting between them. The template used for profiling TCR beta VDJ and CDR3 was genomic DNA. MiXCR was run by TCRdb on the reads, yielding one entry per CDR3 protein. The data contain 400,000 to 450,000 distinct CDR3 sequences, roughly 68% of them singletons. The chain is built from TRBV11-2 and TRBJ1-1; no firm D call. The specimen was sorted CD4+, CD8+, or CD8+CD57+ T cells (not recorded which) from PBMCs. This TCR was recovered from a human donor in good health, serving as a control. The CDR3 region has the DNA TGTGCCAGCAGTCTTGAGCGGGAAATGAACACTGAAGCTTTCTTT. Translation gives CASSLEREMNTEAFF.